The sequence of this TCR beta chain was determined in a study of T cells in Graves' hyperthyroidism and ophthalmopathy. What was amplified from RNA transcripts were TCR beta CDR3 regions. Primed by the HTBI set, a first-round RT-PCR was run on the TCR CDR3. TCRdb re-derived calls from the multiplex PCR reads in MiXCR, one entry per CDR3 protein. The sample yields approximately 590,000 distinct CDR3 sequences, roughly 14% seen once. This clonotype has at least ten counts. Germline CDR1 reads LGHDT; CDR2 reads YNNKEL (reference sequence). CDR3 size: 16 residues. The ends were cut back, 2 bases at V and 4 bases at J, with 17 bases in the middle.

The specimen was blood. The TCR was taken from a woman between 25 and 40 years old with Graves' hyperthyroidism. The chain couples TRBV3-1 to TRBJ1-2, with D perhaps matching TRBD1 (5 bases). In DNA, the CDR3 is TGTGCCAGCAGCCAAAATCTTCTCGAGACAGCCTATGGCTACACCTTC. Protein: CASSQNLLETAYGYTF.